This passage covers 9 T cell receptor beta chains from one sample sequenced in a study of shared clonotypes between healthy human individuals. Measured with immunoSEQ multiplex PCR; TCRdb has only the in-frame clones, and not every one. The table shows some 2,100,000 clones, with around 95% occurring only once. The specimen was naive CD4+ T cells sorted from blood. Noted subset: CD45RA+ positively selected. The receptor set was obtained from a man aged 18 to 35 in good health.

This chain connects TRBV5-6 to TRBJ1-6, with TRBD1 matching over 9 bases. Germline V gives CDR1 SGHDT, CDR2 YYEEEE. The V segment lost 4 bases and the J segment 8 bases; nucleotides outside the gene matches: 7. The CDR3 runs 15 residues. The CDR3 is CASSKTGGKDSPLHF. DNA of the CDR3: TGTGCCAGCAGCAAAACAGGGGGCAAGGATTCACCCCTCCACTTT.

The chain recombines TRBV19 with TRBJ1-1; D is perhaps TRBD1 (6 bases). Per germline, CDR1 LNHDA and CDR2 SQIVND (reference sequence). The CDR3 consists of 13 residues. V was cut by 7 bases and J by 0 bases, with 9 bases left in between. The CDR3 DNA follows: TGTGCCAGTAAGACAGGATTGAACACTGAAGCTTTCTTT. Its translation: CASKTGLNTEAFF.

About this clone: Distinct nucleotide sequences in the sample also encode this CDR3. V gene TRBV29-1 combines with J gene TRBJ2-3; unclear D gene. The CDR3 sequence is 13 residues long. V lost 1 base, J lost 2 bases, and 7 bases lay in between. Per the germline V gene, CDR1 is SQVTM and CDR2 is ANQGSEA. The CDR3 loop is CSVEGRSTDTQYF. Here the CDR3 DNA reads TGCAGCGTTGAAGGCAGGTCCACAGATACGCAGTATTTT.

The chain uses TRBV27 and TRBJ1-5; weak D call: TRBD1 (6 bases). CDR1 and CDR2 from the germline V gene are MNHEY and SMNVEV (reference sequence). Trimming removed 5 bases at V and 2 bases at J, with 16 bases between. The CDR3 totals 16 residues. The CDR3 loop reads CASSLNDRSRNQPQHF. The CDR3 DNA reads as TGTGCCAGCAGTCTTAACGACAGGTCTCGCAATCAGCCCCAGCATTTT.

The V and J genes are TRBV13 and TRBJ2-6; 7 bases are a match to TRBD1. Germline V gene lookup returns CDR1 PRHDT and CDR2 FYEKMQ (reference sequence). V gave up 4 bases and J gave up 19 bases; unmatched junction bases: 19. The CDR3 totals 15 residues. CDR3 sequence reads: CASSSSTGTADLGTF. Here the CDR3 DNA reads TGTGCCAGCAGCTCAAGTACCGGGACAGCCGACCTAGGAACTTTC. The variable domain in full, completed from reference TRBV13 and TRBJ2-6, reads AAGVIQSPRHLIKEKRETATLKCYPIPRHDTVYWYQQGPGQDPQFLISFYEKMQSDKGSIPDRFSAQQFSDYHSELNMSSLELGDSALYFCASSSSTGTADLGTFGAGSRLTVL.

The CDR3 DNA sequence: TGTGCCAGCAGAGCAATAGCGGGAGTCTACACCGGGGAGCTGTTTTTT. Amino acid sequence: CASRAIAGVYTGELFF. The chain couples TRBV6-6 to TRBJ2-2; 9 positions match TRBD2. Germline CDR1 and CDR2: MNHNY and SVGAGI (reference sequence). J lost 3 bases, V lost 6 bases, and 8 bases had no gene match. This CDR3 is 16 amino acids long.

Only one count was recorded for this clone. The sample contains more than one DNA sequence encoding this CDR3. V usage is TRBV19 and J usage is TRBJ1-2; TRBD1 matches at 11 bases. The CDR3 totals 15 residues. From germline, CDR1 is LNHDA and CDR2 SQIVND (reference sequence). The V segment lost 5 bases and the J segment 4 bases; nucleotides outside the gene matches: 6. The CDR3 sequence is CASSPRDRGVYGYTF. CDR3 DNA sequence: TGTGCCAGTAGTCCTCGGGACAGGGGGGTCTATGGCTACACCTTC.

The V gene is TRBV4-1, the J gene TRBJ1-5; TRBD1 aligns across 10 bases. CDR1 and CDR2 from the germline V gene are MGHRA and YSYEKL. Trimming at V came to 1 base and at J to 6 bases, leaving 12 bases not matched to a gene. The CDR3 length is 18 residues. CDR3 in DNA: TGCGCCAGCAGCCAAGCTGGGACAGGGGAGGTAAGGGGTCAGCCCCAGCATTTT. It specifies CASSQAGTGEVRGQPQHF.

Regarding this clone: In the same sample, other DNA sequences code for this CDR3. This chain uses TRBV10-3 with TRBJ2-7; no definite D call. V lost 0 bases, J lost 0 bases, and 6 bases lay in between. CDR3 size: 14 residues. CDR1 ENHRY and CDR2 SYGVKD come from the germline V gene. The CDR3 reads CAISESASSYEQYF. CDR3 nucleotides: TGTGCCATCAGTGAGTCGGCTAGCTCCTACGAGCAGTACTTC.